The 8 T cell receptor beta chains listed next were all sequenced from one sample in a study of cytomegalovirus exposure and HLA in healthy donors. This PCR relied on a set of 60 Vbeta primers and 13 Jbeta primers. Sequencing was performed with immunoSEQ multiplex PCR; in TCRdb, only in-frame clones are kept and a portion is missing. The top ten hold approximately 2.1% of the sample, which has under 250,000 clones, roughly four fifths seen once. The sequenced material came from PBMCs. The source is a man aged 25 to 40 in good health and CMV-seronegative.

This clone was detected only once. This chain links TRBV5-1 with TRBJ2-1; D unresolved. Germline-derived CDR1 and CDR2 are SGHRS and YFSETQ. Trimming removed 0 bases at V and 5 bases at J, with 9 bases between. This CDR3 has 14 amino acids. The CDR3 DNA sequence: TGCGCCAGCAGCTTGGGGAGTCCGGACAATGAGCAGTTCTTC. Translated: CASSLGSPDNEQFF.

The rearrangement joins TRBV5-1 to TRBJ2-7; 10 bases are a match to TRBD2. V shed 1 base, J shed 7 bases, and the junction held 8 bases outside the gene matches. The CDR3 covers 15 residues. CDR1 SGHRS and CDR2 YFSETQ come from the germline V gene. The CDR3 DNA reads TGCGCCAGCAGCTTGATAGCGGGAGGCCCCGGAGAGCAGTACTTC. Encoded protein: CASSLIAGGPGEQYF.

This clone occurred once. The V gene is TRBV29-1, the J gene TRBJ2-3; D gene ambiguous. The CDR3 totals 14 residues. Germline CDR1 and CDR2: SQVTM and ANQGSEA. V was trimmed by 7 bases and J by 0 bases, leaving 14 bases between them. In DNA, the CDR3 is TGCAGCGGTTTATTAGCTCCTAGCACAGATACGCAGTATTTT. This translates into CSGLLAPSTDTQYF.

This clone showed up just once. The genes are TRBV18 and TRBJ2-7; 8 nucleotides match TRBD1. This CDR3 is 15 amino acids long. The V and J ends lost 1 base and 3 bases, in that order; junction bases with no gene match: 5. Looked up from germline, CDR1 is KGHSH and CDR2 is LQKENI. CDR3 in DNA: TGTGCCAGCTCACCACGGACAGGGTATAACTACGAGCAGTACTTC. Encoded protein: CASSPRTGYNYEQYF.

The chain joins TRBV19 to TRBJ1-3; maybe TRBD1 (6 bases). This CDR3 contains 13 residues. Per the germline V gene, CDR1 is LNHDA and CDR2 is SQIVND (reference sequence). Trimming removed 10 bases at V and 1 base at J, with 11 bases between. CDR3 DNA: TGTGCCACCAATACAGGGTCTGGAAACACCATATATTTT. As protein: CATNTGSGNTIYF.

Only a few counts were recorded for this clone. V is TRBV6-5 and J is TRBJ1-5, with 11 bases fitting TRBD1. V dropped 6 bases and J dropped 4; count of bases not matched to a gene: 5. The V gene's germline CDR1 is MNHEY and CDR2 SVGAGI. The length of the CDR3 is 15 residues. The CDR3 is CASRRGQGVNQPQHF. CDR3 DNA sequence: TGTGCCAGCAGGAGGGGACAGGGGGTAAATCAGCCCCAGCATTTT.

The J gene is TRBJ1-6, the V gene TRBV28; TRBD1 aligns across 7 bases. The CDR3 sequence is 16 residues long. V was pared by 6 bases and J by 4 bases, with 9 bases of the junction left unmatched. Germline V gene sequence: CDR1 MDHEN, CDR2 SYDVKM. CDR3 in amino acids: CASSFGTEIYNSPLHF. CDR3 bases: TGTGCCAGCAGCTTCGGGACAGAGATTTATAATTCACCCCTCCACTTT. Looking up the rest from reference TRBV28 and TRBJ1-6 gives the full variable domain: DVKVTQSSRYLVKRTGEKVFLECVQDMDHENMFWYRQDPGLGLRLIYFSYDVKMKEKGDIPEGYSVSREKKERFSLILESASTNQTSMYLCASSFGTEIYNSPLHFGNGTRLTVT.

The chain is built from TRBV13 and TRBJ2-7, with 8 nucleotides matching TRBD1. V shed 5 bases and J 4 bases; nucleotides not matched to a gene: 7. Germline CDR1 PRHDT, CDR2 FYEKMQ (reference sequence). The CDR3 consists of 14 residues. The CDR3 coding sequence is TGTGCCAGCAGCATCCGACAGGGGTTGTACGAGCAGTACTTC. Its translation: CASSIRQGLYEQYF.